The 25 T cell receptor beta chains presented below share a single source sample, sequenced in a study of cytomegalovirus exposure and HLA in healthy donors. Researchers ran the PCR with 60 Vbeta and 13 Jbeta primers. The repertoire was sequenced with immunoSEQ multiplex PCR; TCRdb's copy has only in-frame clones and lacks some. The sample carries fewer than 150,000 clones, 65% to 85% recorded once. Sequencing used PBMCs. The origin of the receptors is a middle-aged man in good health and CMV-seronegative.

The chain uses TRBV6-5 and TRBJ1-2; D not certain. This CDR3 has 12 residues. The germline V gene has CDR1 MNHEY and CDR2 SVGAGI. The V end lost 5 bases, the J end lost 2 bases, and 6 bases lay between the germline ends. CDR3 in DNA: TGTGCCAGCAGTACCCGGAACTATGGCTACACCTTC. Its translation: CASSTRNYGYTF.

The chain recombines TRBV28 with TRBJ1-1, with TRBD1 as a possible D gene (5 bases). The CDR3 runs to 13 residues. Germline CDR1 is MDHEN and CDR2 is SYDVKM. V lost 7 bases and J lost 7, with 16 bases in between. The CDR3 nucleotides are TGTGCCAGCACCTTAGGGCAGGGACTTGAAGCTTTCTTT. As protein: CASTLGQGLEAFF. Using reference TRBV28 and TRBJ1-1 for the parts outside the CDR3, the full variable domain is DVKVTQSSRYLVKRTGEKVFLECVQDMDHENMFWYRQDPGLGLRLIYFSYDVKMKEKGDIPEGYSVSREKKERFSLILESASTNQTSMYLCASTLGQGLEAFFGQGTRLTVV.

The rearrangement links TRBV7-2 to TRBJ2-7; 8 nucleotides align to TRBD1. The germline V gene has CDR1 SGHTA and CDR2 FQGNSA. V lost 1 base, J lost 2 bases, and 4 bases stayed unmatched. The CDR3 runs 15 residues. The CDR3 DNA reads as TGTGCCAGCAGCTTAGGACAGGGGTCAACCTACGAGCAGTACTTC. The encoded protein is CASSLGQGSTYEQYF.

The chain combines TRBV29-1 with TRBJ2-5; D gene uncertain. CDR1 is SQVTM and CDR2 is ANQGSEA in the germline V gene. V was clipped by 8 bases and J by 3 bases, with 13 bases between them. The CDR3 length is 12 residues. The CDR3 DNA follows: TGCAGCTTAATTGGTATAGAAGAGACCCAGTACTTC. This encodes CSLIGIEETQYF.

Comment on this clone: Within the sample, other DNA sequences also encode this same CDR3. The CDR3 is CASSSTSGGYEQYF. CDR3 nucleotides: TGTGCCAGCAGTTCCACCAGCGGGGGCTACGAGCAGTACTTC. The J gene is TRBJ2-7, the V gene TRBV6-5; 8 bases are shared with TRBD2. Germline loops: CDR1 MNHEY, CDR2 SVGAGI. V lost 4 bases to trimming and J lost 3 bases; unmatched junction nucleotides: 5. The CDR3 is 14 amino acids.

V is TRBV15 and J is TRBJ2-7; 7 nucleotides agree with TRBD1. V dropped 3 bases and J dropped 5; count of bases not matched to a gene: 10. Per germline, CDR1 LNHNV and CDR2 YYDKDF (reference sequence). CDR3 length equals 15 residues. The CDR3 protein is CATSREWTGGNEQYF. In DNA, the CDR3 is TGTGCCACCAGCAGGGAGTGGACAGGTGGAAACGAGCAGTACTTC.

This rearrangement joins TRBV30 to TRBJ1-4; tentative D call: TRBD1 (5 bases). Deletions cut 7 bases from V and 8 bases from J, with 14 bases between. The V gene's germline CDR1 is GTSNPN and CDR2 SVGIG (reference sequence). The CDR3 spans 12 residues. CDR3 DNA: TGTGCCTCCGCGGGACGTCGAGAAAAACTGTTTTTT. It encodes CASAGRREKLFF.

The chain carries TRBV5-8 and TRBJ2-7, with D perhaps TRBD2 (7 bases). V lost 3 bases and J 6 bases, leaving 16 bases between the germline ends. The CDR3 is 14 residues long. The V gene's germline CDR1 is SGHTS and CDR2 YDEGEE. CDR3 in amino acids: CASSSRGALSEQYF. CDR3 nucleotides: TGTGCCAGCAGCTCCCGGGGGGCGCTTAGCGAGCAGTACTTC.

This chain uses TRBV11-2 with TRBJ2-1; TRBD1 matches 8 bases. J lost 9 bases, V lost 3 bases, and 4 bases had no gene match. CDR1 is SGHAT, CDR2 FQNNGV, per germline. This CDR3 spans 13 amino acids. The CDR3 DNA sequence: TGTGCCAGCAGCTTTCAGGGGGCCGGTGAGCAGTTCTTC. This translates into CASSFQGAGEQFF.

The chain joins TRBV18 to TRBJ1-2; TRBD1 aligns across 7 bases. V trimming: 3 bases; J trimming: 6 bases; junction bases outside the gene matches: 4. There are 13 residues in the CDR3. Germline V gives CDR1 KGHSH, CDR2 LQKENI. The CDR3 reads CASSPTGSDGYTF. CDR3 nucleotide sequence: TGTGCCAGCTCACCGACAGGGAGTGATGGCTACACCTTC.

A single count supports this clone. The gene calls are TRBV18 and TRBJ2-1; D might be TRBD2 (6 bases). Germline V CDR1 and CDR2: KGHSH, LQKENI. The V and J ends lost 1 base and 7 bases respectively, with 14 bases between them. This CDR3 contains 15 residues. Here the CDR3 reads CASSPLVGGKNEQFF. DNA of the CDR3: TGTGCCAGCTCACCACTAGTTGGGGGGAAAAATGAGCAGTTCTTC.

This chain uses TRBV28 with TRBJ2-2; TRBD2 agrees at 8 bases. Germline values: CDR1 MDHEN, CDR2 SYDVKM. The V gene end was trimmed by 2 bases and the J gene end by 4 bases; junction bases not matched to a gene: 3. The CDR3 consists of 15 residues. CDR3 sequence: CASSLGGRSTGELFF. The CDR3 DNA sequence: TGTGCCAGCAGTTTAGGCGGGAGGAGCACCGGGGAGCTGTTTTTT.

This clone showed up just a few times. The V call is TRBV28, the J call TRBJ1-2; 8 bases fit TRBD1. J lost 5 bases, V lost 5 bases, and 10 bases had no gene match. This CDR3 comprises 15 residues. The germline V gene encodes CDR1 MDHEN and CDR2 SYDVKM. The CDR3 coding sequence is TGTGCCAGCAGTCCCTCCGGACAGGGAGGATATGGCTACACCTTC. It is translated as CASSPSGQGGYGYTF.

CDR3 sequence: CASSPIQGRSYGYTF. The CDR3 region has the DNA TGTGCCAGCAGTCCCATCCAGGGCAGAAGCTATGGCTACACCTTC. V usage is TRBV6-1 and J usage is TRBJ1-2; TRBD1 is a possible D gene (5 bases). Trimming left V 5 bases short and J 4 bases short, with 17 bases between. The length of the CDR3 is 15 residues. In germline, CDR1 is MNHNS, CDR2 SASEGT.

The chain is built from TRBV30 and TRBJ2-7; 12 nucleotides agree with TRBD2. This CDR3 contains 14 residues. CDR1 and CDR2 (germline): GTSNPN, SVGIG (reference sequence). J gave up 3 bases and V 7 bases, and 7 bases lay outside the gene matches. For the CDR3, the DNA is TGTGCCTTCACGACTAGCGGGAGTAACTACGAGCAGTACTTC. It encodes CAFTTSGSNYEQYF. The whole variable domain, remainder taken from reference TRBV30 and TRBJ2-7, is SQTIHQWPATLVQPVGSPLSLECTVEGTSNPNLYWYRQAAGRGLQLLFYSVGIGQISSEVPQNLSASRPQDRQFILSSKKLLLSDSGFYLCAFTTSGSNYEQYFGPGTRLTVT.

V is TRBV7-2 and J is TRBJ2-2, with D uncertain. CDR3 length: 14 residues. Trimming took 2 bases from V and 6 from J, leaving 10 bases between them. CDR1 and CDR2 (germline): SGHTA, FQGNSA. The CDR3 here is CASSLRVVAGELFF. In DNA, the CDR3 is TGTGCCAGCAGCTTACGGGTCGTGGCCGGGGAGCTGTTTTTT.

This clone occurred once. The V call is TRBV2, the J call TRBJ2-1, with TRBD1 as a possible D gene (5 bases). CDR1 is SNHLY, CDR2 FYNNEI, per germline. The CDR3 extends over 16 amino acids. The ends were cut back, 4 bases at V and 5 bases at J, with 18 bases in the middle. The CDR3 region has the DNA TGTGCCAGCAGTGTTCCCACCCAGGGAACCCACAATGAGCAGTTCTTC. Its protein is CASSVPTQGTHNEQFF.

The chain has TRBV27 and TRBJ2-7; D call uncertain. Trimming removed 6 bases at V and 3 bases at J, with 15 bases between. CDR1 is MNHEY, CDR2 SMNVEV, per germline (reference sequence). The CDR3 has 14 residues. CDR3 in amino acids: CASSTDPFNYEQYF. CDR3 DNA: TGTGCCAGCAGCACAGACCCCTTCAACTACGAGCAGTACTTC.

The rearrangement links TRBV2 to TRBJ2-2; a weak D match, TRBD1 (6 bases). The germline CDR1 and CDR2 sequences are SNHLY and FYNNEI. The CDR3 is 15 residues long. V lost 5 bases to trimming and J lost 0 bases, with 10 bases between them. The CDR3 DNA is TGTGCCAGCAGTCTGGACAGTTCGAACACCGGGGAGCTGTTTTTT. It codes for CASSLDSSNTGELFF.

The chain combines TRBV28 with TRBJ1-3, with D possibly matching TRBD1 (5 bases). Germline CDR1 MDHEN, CDR2 SYDVKM. Trimming stripped 4 bases from V and 3 bases from J, with 7 bases between. The CDR3 covers 13 residues. Here the CDR3 DNA reads TGTGCCAGCAGTTCAGGGAATGGAAACACCATATATTTT. It is translated as CASSSGNGNTIYF.

The chain links TRBV5-1 to TRBJ2-6; 7 bases map to TRBD2. Unmatched junction bases numbered 7, after V lost 0 bases and J lost 1 base. Germline V lookup: CDR1 SGHRS, CDR2 YFSETQ. This CDR3 has 18 residues. This CDR3 reads CASSLDIRGGSGANVLTF. Written as DNA, the CDR3 is TGCGCCAGCAGCTTGGACATCCGGGGAGGGTCTGGGGCCAACGTCCTGACTTTC.

The V and J genes are TRBV18 and TRBJ2-1, with TRBD2 matching over 14 bases. CDR3 length equals 22 residues. V was clipped by 5 bases and J by 8 bases; unmatched bases: 26. CDR1 and CDR2 from the germline V gene are KGHSH and LQKENI. CDR3 nucleotide sequence: TGTGCCAGCTCAAACCTCCCACGACCGACAGGAGGGACTAGCGGGGGAGGCCATGAGCAGTTCTTC. Its protein is CASSNLPRPTGGTSGGGHEQFF.

This sequence joins TRBV5-1 and TRBJ2-7, with 9 bases fitting TRBD1. J lost 2 bases, V lost 0 bases, and 6 bases had no gene match. The CDR3 sequence is 16 residues long. The germline V gene encodes CDR1 SGHRS and CDR2 YFSETQ. Here the CDR3 reads CASSLDGTGNTYEQYF. DNA of the CDR3: TGCGCCAGCAGCTTGGATGGGACAGGGAATACCTACGAGCAGTACTTC. The full variable domain, rest sourced from reference TRBV5-1 and TRBJ2-7, is KAGVTQTPRYLIKTRGQQVTLSCSPISGHRSVSWYQQTPGQGLQFLFEYFSETQRNKGNFPGRFSGRQFSNSRSEMNVSTLELGDSALYLCASSLDGTGNTYEQYFGPGTRLTVT.

The count of this clone is one. This sample includes further DNA sequences coding for the same CDR3. The chain has TRBV18 and TRBJ2-5; tentatively, D is TRBD1 (6 bases). V lost 1 base to trimming and J lost 9 bases, with 6 bases between them. Germline V CDR1 and CDR2: KGHSH, LQKENI. CDR3 length: 11 residues. Here the CDR3 reads CASSPQGAQYF. As DNA, the CDR3 is TGTGCCAGCTCACCACAGGGGGCCCAGTACTTC.

V and J are TRBV5-8 and TRBJ2-7, with D maybe TRBD2 (6 bases). The CDR3 sequence is 15 residues long. Trimming shortened V by 2 bases and J by 2 bases, and 14 bases separated the two germline ends. The germline gives CDR1 SGHTS, CDR2 YDEGEE. CDR3 region: CASSFEGSGPYEQYF. DNA of the CDR3: TGTGCCAGCAGCTTCGAGGGGAGCGGGCCCTACGAGCAGTACTTC. The entire variable domain, with the rest obtained from reference TRBV5-8 and TRBJ2-7, is as follows: EAGVTQSPTHLIKTRGQQATLRCSPISGHTSVYWYQQALGLGLQFLLWYDEGEERNRGNFPPRFSGRQFPNYSSELNVNALELEDSALYLCASSFEGSGPYEQYFGPGTRLTVT.